These T cell receptor beta chains were read from a single sample in a study of blood T cell repertoires in COVID-19. TCRdb keeps only in-frame clones here, not all; method: immunoSEQ multiplex PCR. The data hold a few hundred thousand clones, with around 89% observed a single time. Sequences were obtained from PBMCs or T cells enriched from blood (not recorded which). The receptors here all came from a woman aged 18-29 years with acute COVID-19. The CDR3 runs from the conserved cysteine through the conserved F or W. The D gene is left open where the match is weak. Size is stated for part of the rows, as once, few or many counts, or as a class when the clone is expanded.

size: once
D: NA
V: TRBV6-5
J: TRBJ2-1
DNA: TGTGCCAGCAGTTACCGGCCGGGAGTTGAGCAGTTCTTC
CDR3: CASSYRPGVEQFF

size: NA
D: TRBD1
V: TRBV6-2/TRBV6-3
J: TRBJ2-3
DNA: TGTGCCAGCAGTTACAACCGGGACAGGGGGCTTAAGACGCAGTATTTT
CDR3: CASSYNRDRGLKTQYF

size: NA
D: NA
V: TRBV28
J: TRBJ1-2
DNA: TGTGCCAGCAGCTCCGGGAATCTCTATGGCTACACCTTC
CDR3: CASSSGNLYGYTF

size: NA
D: TRBD2
V: TRBV5-1
J: TRBJ2-3
DNA: TGCGCCAGCAGCTCCCCCCCGGGGCTAGCGGGAGTTCTCACAGATACGCAGTATTTT
CDR3: CASSSPPGLAGVLTDTQYF

size: NA
D: NA
V: TRBV11-2
J: TRBJ1-5
DNA: TGTGCCAGCAGCCCAGGGATGGGGGGACTTTATCAGCCCCAGCATTTT
CDR3: CASSPGMGGLYQPQHF

size: NA
D: NA
V: TRBV7-2
J: TRBJ2-7
DNA: TGTGCCAGCCGGGTGTTAGGCTCCTACGAGCAGTACTTC
CDR3: CASRVLGSYEQYF

size: once
D: NA
V: TRBV10-3
J: TRBJ1-5
DNA: TGTGCCATCAGTGCCTCCTCCGGGATCCAGCATTTT
CDR3: CAISASSGIQHF

size: NA
D: TRBD2
V: TRBV13
J: TRBJ2-7
DNA: TGTGCCAGCACTAGCGGTGAGTCCTACGAGCAGTACTTC
CDR3: CASTSGESYEQYF

size: NA
D: TRBD1
V: TRBV28
J: TRBJ1-5
DNA: TGTGCCAGCAGCTACGGGACAGGTCTTAATCAGCCCCAGCATTTT
CDR3: CASSYGTGLNQPQHF

size: NA
D: TRBD1
V: TRBV27
J: TRBJ1-2
DNA: TGTGCCAGCAGTGCCGGGACAGGGGGGTATGGCTACACCTTC
CDR3: CASSAGTGGYGYTF

size: NA
D: NA
V: TRBV7-3
J: TRBJ2-5
DNA: TGTGCCAGCAGCTCATACCCGGCCCTGTCGGGAGAGACCCAGTACTTC
CDR3: CASSSYPALSGETQYF

size: NA
D: TRBD2
V: TRBV7-9
J: TRBJ2-2
DNA: TGTGCCAGCAGCTCCGGGACTAGCGACACCGGGGAGCTGTTTTTT
CDR3: CASSSGTSDTGELFF

size: NA
D: TRBD1
V: TRBV15
J: TRBJ2-7
DNA: TGTGCCACCTGTGAGGACAGGGGTGGGTACGAGCAGTACTTC
CDR3: CATCEDRGGYEQYF

size: NA
D: TRBD2
V: TRBV7-7
J: TRBJ2-5
DNA: TGTGCTAGCAGCTTAACCGGGAGGGGTGAGACCCAGTACTTC
CDR3: CASSLTGRGETQYF

size: NA
D: NA
V: TRBV7-2
J: TRBJ1-1
DNA: TGTGCCAGCAGCTTAGTCGGGGGGAGCACTGAAGCTTTCTTT
CDR3: CASSLVGGSTEAFF

size: NA
D: NA
V: TRBV11-2
J: TRBJ1-4
DNA: TGTGCCAGCAGTACCGGGGGTGCGTCTAATGAAAAACTGTTTTTT
CDR3: CASSTGGASNEKLFF

size: NA
D: TRBD1
V: TRBV11-3
J: TRBJ2-1
DNA: TGTGCCAGCAGTCCCGGGACAGGGAACTACAATGAGCAGTTCTTC
CDR3: CASSPGTGNYNEQFF

size: few
D: NA
V: TRBV10-1
J: TRBJ2-1
DNA: TGCGCCAGCAGTGTTGCGGGACCTTACAATGAGCAGTTCTTC
CDR3: CASSVAGPYNEQFF

size: NA
D: NA
V: TRBV11-3
J: TRBJ2-5
DNA: TGTGCCAGCAGAGGTCACGCGGGGGAGACCCAGTACTTC
CDR3: CASRGHAGETQYF

size: once
D: NA
V: TRBV19
J: TRBJ2-1
DNA: TGTGCCAGTAGTATTTTGATTTTCGGAGCGGGCGCCTACAATGAGCAGTTCTTC
CDR3: CASSILIFGAGAYNEQFF

size: NA
D: TRBD2
V: TRBV30
J: TRBJ2-2
DNA: TGTGCCTGGAGTGGGCTGAGCGGGGTGAACACCGGGGAGCTGTTTTTT
CDR3: CAWSGLSGVNTGELFF

size: NA
D: NA
V: TRBV5-1
J: TRBJ2-1
DNA: TGCGCCAGCAGCTTGGGTAGGAGGGGGGGTTACAATGAGCAGTTCTTC
CDR3: CASSLGRRGGYNEQFF

size: NA
D: NA
V: TRBV28
J: TRBJ2-7
DNA: TGTGCCAGCAGTTTGAGGGGGTACGAGCAGTACTTC
CDR3: CASSLRGYEQYF

size: once
D: NA
V: TRBV4-1
J: TRBJ2-1
DNA: TGCGCCAGCAGCCAGACTAGTTGGCGGTACAATGAGCAGTTCTTC
CDR3: CASSQTSWRYNEQFF

size: NA
D: TRBD2
V: TRBV7-9
J: TRBJ2-3
DNA: TGTGCCAGCAGTCGGGGGACTAGTGATACGCAGTATTTT
CDR3: CASSRGTSDTQYF

size: NA
D: TRBD1
V: TRBV18
J: TRBJ1-6
DNA: TGTGCCAGCTCACCGGGACAGGGAAATTCACCCCTCCACTTT
CDR3: CASSPGQGNSPLHF

size: NA
D: TRBD2
V: TRBV24-1
J: TRBJ2-1
DNA: TGTGCCACCAGTGATTTGTCTAGCGGGGGAATCTACAATGAGCAGTTCTTC
CDR3: CATSDLSSGGIYNEQFF

size: NA
D: NA
V: TRBV6-5
J: TRBJ1-2
DNA: TGTGCCAGCAGCCCCAGTGGGCTCAGTAACTATGGCTACACCTTC
CDR3: CASSPSGLSNYGYTF

size: NA
D: NA
V: TRBV19
J: TRBJ1-4
DNA: TGTGCCAGTAGTCCAGTCAGCAGGACAACTAATGAAAAACTGTTTTTT
CDR3: CASSPVSRTTNEKLFF

size: NA
D: NA
V: TRBV18
J: TRBJ1-1
DNA: TGTGCCAGCTCATTCGCACGATCCCAAGTCGGGACTGAAGCTTTCTTT
CDR3: CASSFARSQVGTEAFF

size: NA
D: TRBD1
V: TRBV30
J: TRBJ1-5
DNA: TGTGCCTGGAGTGCTTTAGGGGGACAGCTTAATCAGCCCCAGCATTTT
CDR3: CAWSALGGQLNQPQHF

size: NA
D: TRBD1
V: TRBV6-1
J: TRBJ1-1
DNA: TGTGCCAGCAGTGAAAGGGGGCTGGGAGAAGCTTTCTTT
CDR3: CASSERGLGEAFF

size: NA
D: TRBD2
V: TRBV5-1
J: TRBJ2-1
DNA: TGCGCCAGCAGCTTTCTCCTAGCGGGATCTACCCGGTACAATGAGCAGTTCTTC
CDR3: CASSFLLAGSTRYNEQFF

size: few
D: NA
V: TRBV12-5
J: TRBJ1-1
DNA: TGTGCTAGTGGTTTGGAAGGCAGGGCGGCTTTCTTT
CDR3: CASGLEGRAAFF

size: NA
D: TRBD2
V: TRBV9
J: TRBJ2-5
DNA: TGTGCCAGCAGCGTAGAACTAGCGGGAGGATCCGAGACCCAGTACTTC
CDR3: CASSVELAGGSETQYF

size: NA
D: NA
V: TRBV5-4
J: TRBJ2-3
DNA: TGTGCCAGCAGCCGGTATGCGGATACGCAGTATTTT
CDR3: CASSRYADTQYF

size: NA
D: TRBD2
V: TRBV20-1
J: TRBJ2-3
DNA: TGCAGTGCTAGTCGCCCTAGCGGGGGCACAGATACGCAGTATTTT
CDR3: CSASRPSGGTDTQYF

size: NA
D: TRBD1
V: TRBV9
J: TRBJ1-2
DNA: TGTGCCAGCACCCGAACCCGGGACAGCTATGCTCCTAGGGGCTACACCTTC
CDR3: CASTRTRDSYAPRGYTF

size: NA
D: TRBD1
V: TRBV25-1
J: TRBJ1-3
DNA: TGTGCCACCGCTTCCCACAGGGGATCTGGAAACACCATATATTTT
CDR3: CATASHRGSGNTIYF

size: NA
D: TRBD2
V: TRBV11-2
J: TRBJ2-1
DNA: TGTGCCAGCAGCCAGGGACTAGCGAGGACCAATGAGCAGTTCTTC
CDR3: CASSQGLARTNEQFF

size: NA
D: TRBD1
V: TRBV12-5
J: TRBJ1-6
DNA: TGTGCTAGTGGTTTGGTACTTGACAGGGGGCTGGGGGGATATAATTCACCCCTCCACTTT
CDR3: CASGLVLDRGLGGYNSPLHF